Below, 14 T cell receptor beta chains from the same sample are listed, as sequenced in a study of blood T cells in healthy people across ages. A second PCR of about 7 to 11 cycles used a sample-barcoded 5' primer and a J-beta primer mix. TCRdb ran MiXCR on the 5' RACE reads and lists one entry per CDR3 protein. The sample lists around 870,000 distinct CDR3 sequences, roughly 26% occurring once. Sample: blood. Source of these receptors: a woman at least 80 years old in good health.

This clonotype came up many times. In DNA form, the CDR3 reads TGTGCCAGCAGTTTAAATGTGGGAGGGAATGGCTACACCTTC. This sequence encodes CASSLNVGGNGYTF. This sequence joins TRBV28 and TRBJ1-2; D not certain. The CDR3 runs to 14 residues. V was shortened by 2 bases and J by 6 bases, with 13 bases between the two germline ends. Per the germline V gene, CDR1 is MDHEN and CDR2 is SYDVKM.

This clonotype came up many times. The gene calls are TRBV20-1 and TRBJ2-7, with D uncertain. CDR3 length equals 12 residues. Trimming cost V 6 bases and J 2 bases, with 11 bases left between them. In germline, CDR1 is DFQATT, CDR2 SNEGSKA (reference sequence). The CDR3 nucleotides read TGCAGTGCGACCGACCCTACCTACGAGCAGTACTTC. Translating gives CSATDPTYEQYF.

This clonotype was observed many times. The chain uses TRBV10-3 and TRBJ2-5; TRBD1 matches 10 bases. CDR1 and CDR2 from the germline V gene are ENHRY and SYGVKD. The CDR3 covers 16 residues. The V and J ends lost 2 bases and 5 bases, in that order; junction bases with no gene match: 8. Written as DNA, the CDR3 is TGTGCCATCAGTGAGCCCCGGGACAGGGGTAGTGAGACCCAGTACTTC. Its translation: CAISEPRDRGSETQYF.

This clonotype was recorded a few times. This chain uses TRBV5-1 with TRBJ1-2; 10 bases are shared with TRBD1. CDR1 and CDR2 (germline): SGHRS, YFSETQ. V was pared by 5 bases and J by 4 bases, with 8 bases of the junction left unmatched. CDR3 size: 15 residues. Written as DNA, the CDR3 is TGCGCCAGCAGAAACGGGACAGGGGCGTTCTATGGCTACACCTTC. The encoded protein is CASRNGTGAFYGYTF.

CDR3 region: CASMRGGPPPYNEQFF. CDR3 sequence (DNA): TGTGCCAGTATGCGCGGGGGGCCCCCTCCTTACAATGAGCAGTTCTTC. V is TRBV19 and J is TRBJ2-1; 8 positions match TRBD2. This CDR3 is 16 amino acids long. CDR1 and CDR2 (germline): LNHDA, SQIVND (reference sequence). J gave up 4 bases and V 7 bases, and 12 bases lay outside the gene matches.

This clonotype was seen repeatedly, ten times or more. V gene TRBV7-9 combines with J gene TRBJ2-1; 10 bases fit TRBD1. CDR1 and CDR2 (germline): SEHNR, FQNEAQ (reference sequence). The CDR3 extends over 16 amino acids. V was clipped by 4 bases and J by 7 bases; unmatched bases: 10. The CDR3 DNA sequence: TGTGCCAGCAGCTCAGCGGGACAGGGGAGATTAAATGAGCAGTTCTTC. Amino acids: CASSSAGQGRLNEQFF.

As concerns this clonotype: A clone one base away is much larger, so this may be a read error. The rearrangement joins TRBV12-3 or TRBV12-4 to TRBJ1-2; 7 positions agree with TRBD1. The CDR3 consists of 17 residues. The CDR3 sequence: CASSPTGARLANNGYTF. The CDR3 bases are TGTGCCAGCAGTCCAACAGGGGCCAGATTAGCTAACAATGGCTACACCTTC.

Many counts were recorded for this clonotype. The genes are TRBV7-2 and TRBJ1-4; D remains unclear. Looked up from germline, CDR1 is SGHTA and CDR2 is FQGNSA. The V gene lost 5 bases and the J gene lost 8 bases, with 12 bases spanning the gap. The CDR3 totals 13 residues. The CDR3 sequence is CASSVRFGEKLFF. Written as DNA, the CDR3 is TGTGCCAGCAGCGTAAGGTTCGGGGAAAAACTGTTTTTT.

Points on this clonotype: This may come from a read error, since a much larger clone is one base off. CDR3 DNA: TGTGCCAGCAGGCAGATGGGACTTGAAAAACTGTTTTTT. Encoded protein: CASRQMGLEKLFF. The chain joins TRBV12-3 or TRBV12-4 to TRBJ1-4, with a tentative D call TRBD1 (5 bases). V was shortened by 6 bases and J by 7 bases, with 12 bases between the two germline ends. The CDR3 is 13 amino acids.

As for this clonotype: Possible read error: a much larger clone is one base away. This chain uses TRBV29-1 with TRBJ2-1, with D perhaps matching TRBD2 (6 bases). Trimming shortened V by 7 bases and J by 7 bases, and 14 bases separated the two germline ends. The CDR3 extends over 12 amino acids. CDR1 is SQVTM, CDR2 ANQGSEA, per germline. The CDR3 sequence is CSGRDSRNEQFF. For the CDR3, the DNA is TGCAGCGGGAGGGACTCCCGAAATGAGCAGTTCTTC.

The V gene is TRBV5-1, the J gene TRBJ2-1; the D call may be TRBD1 or TRBD2 (5 bases each). The J call is in doubt because the DNA end fits TRBJ2-7 better. The CDR3 sequence is 15 residues long. CDR1 and CDR2 (germline): SGHRS, YFSETQ. The CDR3 DNA is TGCGCCAGCAACTGGGACCTCAGCTCCTACAATGAGCAGTACTTC. Protein product: CASNWDLSSYNEQYF.

This clonotype occurred many times. The genes are TRBV20-1 and TRBJ2-3; no reliable D call. The ends were cut back, 1 base at V and 1 base at J, with 15 bases in the middle. The V gene's germline CDR1 is DFQATT and CDR2 SNEGSKA (reference sequence). The CDR3 extends over 16 amino acids. CDR3 region: CSARGGTAKGTDTQYF. CDR3 sequence (DNA): TGCAGTGCTAGAGGCGGAACAGCTAAAGGCACAGATACGCAGTATTTT.

The sample holds many counts of this clonotype. This chain uses TRBV3-1 with TRBJ1-4; no clear D gene. CDR3 size: 12 residues. Between the trimmed V and J ends, which lost 1 base and 7 bases, there was a span of 4 bases. CDR1 and CDR2 (germline): LGHDT, YNNKEL (reference sequence). The CDR3 region has the DNA TGTGCCAGCAGCCAAGGATCTGAAAAACTGTTTTTT. This encodes CASSQGSEKLFF.

In this sample, this clonotype turned up many times. CDR3 loop: CASSLEGANWETQYF. The CDR3 nucleotides read TGTGCCAGCAGCTTAGAGGGGGCGAATTGGGAGACCCAGTACTTC. The chain uses TRBV7-2 and TRBJ2-5, with 7 bases lining up with TRBD1. Germline loops: CDR1 SGHTA, CDR2 FQGNSA. The CDR3 runs to 15 residues. Trimming removed 1 base from V and 5 bases from J; junction bases left unmatched: 7. Complete variable domain (other parts from reference TRBV7-2 and TRBJ2-5): GAGVSQSPSNKVTEKGKDVELRCDPISGHTALYWYRQSLGQGLEFLIYFQGNSAPDKSGLPSDRFSAERTGGSVSTLTIQRTQQEDSAVYLCASSLEGANWETQYFGPGTRLLVL.